This T cell receptor (beta chain) emerged from a study of cytomegalovirus exposure and HLA in healthy donors. Germline V gene lookup returns CDR1 LNHDA and CDR2 SQIVND (reference sequence). The CDR3 covers 14 residues. Deletions cut 7 bases from V and 0 bases from J, with 10 bases between. PCR was performed using 60 Vbeta and 13 Jbeta primers. Clones were read by immunoSEQ multiplex PCR, and TCRdb kept only the in-frame ones, dropping some. The table includes nearly 300,000 clones, approximately 90% detected once. Regarding this clone: This sample also contains other DNA sequences that code for the same CDR3.

This TCR was sampled from a man between 40 and 49 years old in good health and CMV-seropositive. This chain links TRBV19 with TRBJ2-1; TRBD2 is a possible D gene (5 bases). Sequencing used PBMCs. The CDR3 here is CASNSGSSYNEQFF. The CDR3 coding sequence is TGTGCCAGTAATAGTGGGAGCTCCTACAATGAGCAGTTCTTC.